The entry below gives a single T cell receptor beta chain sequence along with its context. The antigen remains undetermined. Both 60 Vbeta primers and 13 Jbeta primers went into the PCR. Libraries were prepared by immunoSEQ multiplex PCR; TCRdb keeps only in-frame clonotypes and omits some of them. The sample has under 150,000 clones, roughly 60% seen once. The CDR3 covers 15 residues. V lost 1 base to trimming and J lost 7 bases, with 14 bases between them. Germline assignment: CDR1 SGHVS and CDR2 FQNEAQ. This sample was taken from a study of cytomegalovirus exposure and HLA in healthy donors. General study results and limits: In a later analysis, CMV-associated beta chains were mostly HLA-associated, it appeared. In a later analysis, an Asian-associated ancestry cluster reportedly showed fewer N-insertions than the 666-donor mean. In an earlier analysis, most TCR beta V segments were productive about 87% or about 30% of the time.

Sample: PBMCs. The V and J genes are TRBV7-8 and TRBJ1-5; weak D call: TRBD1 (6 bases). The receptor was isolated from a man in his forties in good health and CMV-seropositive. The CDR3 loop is CASSLGWGLGQPQHF. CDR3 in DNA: TGTGCCAGCAGCTTAGGATGGGGGCTGGGACAGCCCCAGCATTTT.